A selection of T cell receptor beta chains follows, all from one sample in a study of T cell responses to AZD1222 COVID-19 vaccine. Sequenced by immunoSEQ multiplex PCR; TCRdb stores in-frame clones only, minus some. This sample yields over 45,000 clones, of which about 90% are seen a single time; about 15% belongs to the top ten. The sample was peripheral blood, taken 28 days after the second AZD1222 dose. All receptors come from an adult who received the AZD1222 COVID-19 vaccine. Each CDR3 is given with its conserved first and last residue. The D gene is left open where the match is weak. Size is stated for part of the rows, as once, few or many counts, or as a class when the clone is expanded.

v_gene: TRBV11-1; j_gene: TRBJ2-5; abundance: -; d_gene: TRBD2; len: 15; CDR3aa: CASSRASGAQETQYF; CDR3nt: TGTGCCAGCAGCCGGGCTAGCGGGGCTCAAGAGACCCAGTACTTC
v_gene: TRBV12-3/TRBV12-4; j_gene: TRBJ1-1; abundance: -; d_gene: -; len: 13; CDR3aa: CASSPGWNTEAFF; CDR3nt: TGTGCCAGCAGCCCCGGCTGGAACACTGAAGCTTTCTTT
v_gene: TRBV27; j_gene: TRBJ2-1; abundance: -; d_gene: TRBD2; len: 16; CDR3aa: CASSSLAGSSYNEQFF; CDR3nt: TGTGCCAGCAGTTCCCTAGCGGGGAGCTCCTACAATGAGCAGTTCTTC
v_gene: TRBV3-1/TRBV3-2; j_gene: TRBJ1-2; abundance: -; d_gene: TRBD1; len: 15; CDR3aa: CASSLGTGTIYGYTF; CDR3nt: TGTGCCAGCAGCCTTGGGACAGGGACAATCTATGGCTACACCTTC
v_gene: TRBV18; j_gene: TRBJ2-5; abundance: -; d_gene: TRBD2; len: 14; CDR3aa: CASSLSGPQETQYF; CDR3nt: TGTGCCAGCTCACTTAGCGGGCCTCAAGAGACCCAGTACTTC
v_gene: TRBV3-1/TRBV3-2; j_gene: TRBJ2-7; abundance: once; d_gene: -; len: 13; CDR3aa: CASSQGTGYEQYF; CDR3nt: TGTGCCAGCAGCCAAGGAACGGGGTACGAGCAGTACTTC
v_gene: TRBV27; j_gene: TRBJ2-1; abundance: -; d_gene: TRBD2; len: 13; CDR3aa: CASRTGGGSEQFF; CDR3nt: TGTGCCAGCAGGACCGGGGGGGGTAGTGAGCAGTTCTTC
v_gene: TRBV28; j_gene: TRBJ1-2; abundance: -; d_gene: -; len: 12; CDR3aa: CASLGYGYGYTF; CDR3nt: TGTGCCAGCCTGGGGTACGGCTATGGCTACACCTTC
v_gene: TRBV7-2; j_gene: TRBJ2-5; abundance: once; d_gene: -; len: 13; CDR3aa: CASSDGQLETQYF; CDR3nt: TGTGCCAGCAGCGATGGACAGCTAGAGACCCAGTACTTC
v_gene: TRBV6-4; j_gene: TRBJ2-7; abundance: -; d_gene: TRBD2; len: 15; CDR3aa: CASSEASGDITMQYF; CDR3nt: TGTGCCAGCAGTGAGGCTAGCGGAGATATTACGATGCAGTACTTC
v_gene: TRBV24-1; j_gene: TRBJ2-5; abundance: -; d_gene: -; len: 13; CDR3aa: CATSDLSQETQYF; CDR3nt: TGTGCCACCAGTGATTTGAGCCAAGAGACCCAGTACTTC
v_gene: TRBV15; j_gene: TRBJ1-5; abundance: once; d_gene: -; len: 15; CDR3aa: CATSRDREGNQPQHF; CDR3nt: TGTGCCACCAGCAGAGATCGGGAGGGAAATCAGCCCCAGCATTTT
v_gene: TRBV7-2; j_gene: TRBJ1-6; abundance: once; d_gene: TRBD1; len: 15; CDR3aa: CASSETGTGNSPLHF; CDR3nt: TGTGCCAGCAGCGAGACCGGGACAGGGAATTCACCCCTCCACTTT
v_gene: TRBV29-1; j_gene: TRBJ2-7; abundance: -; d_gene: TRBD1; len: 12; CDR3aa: CSVGTGTYKQYF; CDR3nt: TGCAGCGTTGGGACAGGGACCTACAAGCAGTACTTC
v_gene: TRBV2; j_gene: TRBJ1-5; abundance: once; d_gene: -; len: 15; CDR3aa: CASNVLREGDQPQHF; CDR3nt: TGTGCCAGCAACGTCCTCAGGGAAGGAGATCAGCCCCAGCATTTT
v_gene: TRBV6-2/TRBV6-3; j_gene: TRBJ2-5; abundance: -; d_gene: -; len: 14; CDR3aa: CASSYNREPATQYF; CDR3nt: TGTGCCAGCAGTTACAATCGGGAGCCTGCCACCCAGTACTTC
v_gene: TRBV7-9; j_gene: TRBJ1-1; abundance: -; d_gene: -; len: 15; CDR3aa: CASSDPSLRNTEAFF; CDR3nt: TGTGCCAGCAGCGACCCGTCATTAAGAAACACTGAAGCTTTCTTT
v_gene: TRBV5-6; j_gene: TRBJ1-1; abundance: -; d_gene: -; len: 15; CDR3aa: CASSFASVPLVEAFF; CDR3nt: TGTGCCAGCAGCTTCGCCTCCGTGCCTTTAGTTGAAGCTTTCTTT
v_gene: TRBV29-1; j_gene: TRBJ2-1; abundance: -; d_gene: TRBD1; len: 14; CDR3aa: CSVAGTGIADEQFF; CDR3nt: TGCAGCGTTGCCGGGACAGGTATTGCGGATGAGCAGTTCTTC
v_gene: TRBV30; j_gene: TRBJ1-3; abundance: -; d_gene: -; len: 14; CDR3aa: CAWGPRESGNTIYF; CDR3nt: TGTGCCTGGGGACCCCGGGAATCTGGAAACACCATATATTTT
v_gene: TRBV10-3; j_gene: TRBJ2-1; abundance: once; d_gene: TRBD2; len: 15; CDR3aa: CATGASGDSYNEQFF; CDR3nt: TGTGCCACCGGGGCTAGCGGGGACTCCTACAATGAGCAGTTCTTC
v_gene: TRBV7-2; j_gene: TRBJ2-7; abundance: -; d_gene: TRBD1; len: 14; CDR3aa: CASSWGQGAYEQYF; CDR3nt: TGTGCCAGCAGCTGGGGACAGGGGGCGTACGAGCAGTACTTC
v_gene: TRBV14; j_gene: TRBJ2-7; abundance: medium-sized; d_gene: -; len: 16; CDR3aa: CASSHQGAGASYEQYF; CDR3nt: TGTGCCAGCAGCCACCAAGGGGCAGGGGCTTCCTACGAGCAGTACTTC
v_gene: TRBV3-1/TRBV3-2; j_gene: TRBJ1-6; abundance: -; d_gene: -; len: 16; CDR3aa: CASSFYEDRFHSPLHF; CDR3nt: TGTGCCAGCAGCTTTTATGAGGACCGGTTTCATTCACCCCTCCACTTT
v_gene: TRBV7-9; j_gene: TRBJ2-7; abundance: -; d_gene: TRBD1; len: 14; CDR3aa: CASSPPGQGGEQYF; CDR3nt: TGTGCCAGCAGCCCGCCGGGACAGGGAGGCGAGCAGTACTTC
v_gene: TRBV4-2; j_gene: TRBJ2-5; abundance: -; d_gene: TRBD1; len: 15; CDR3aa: CASSQDPTGRKTQYF; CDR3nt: TGTGCCAGCAGCCAAGATCCGACAGGGCGTAAGACCCAGTACTTC
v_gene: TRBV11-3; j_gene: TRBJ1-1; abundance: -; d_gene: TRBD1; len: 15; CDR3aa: CASSLGVTGGTEAFF; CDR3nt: TGTGCCAGCAGCTTAGGGGTGACAGGGGGGACTGAAGCTTTCTTT
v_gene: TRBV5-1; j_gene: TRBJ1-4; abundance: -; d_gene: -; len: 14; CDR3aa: CASSFGATNEKLFF; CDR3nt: TGCGCCAGCAGCTTCGGGGCAACTAATGAAAAACTGTTTTTT
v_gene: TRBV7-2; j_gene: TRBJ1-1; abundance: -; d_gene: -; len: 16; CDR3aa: CASSPRLIGSSTEAFF; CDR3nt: TGTGCCAGCAGCCCGCGCCTCATCGGGTCTAGCACTGAAGCTTTCTTT
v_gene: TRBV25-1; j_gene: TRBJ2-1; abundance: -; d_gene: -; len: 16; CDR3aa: CASSEYIGSSYNEQFF; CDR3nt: TGTGCCAGCAGTGAATATATAGGGAGCTCCTACAATGAGCAGTTCTTC
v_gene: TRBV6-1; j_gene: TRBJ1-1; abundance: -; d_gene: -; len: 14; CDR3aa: CASSEALPGARAFF; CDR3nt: TGTGCCAGCAGTGAAGCGCTTCCCGGGGCGAGAGCTTTCTTT
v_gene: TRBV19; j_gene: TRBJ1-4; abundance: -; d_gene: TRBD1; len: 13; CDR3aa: CATIGQEREKLFF; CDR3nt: TGTGCCACAATAGGACAGGAAAGGGAAAAACTGTTTTTT
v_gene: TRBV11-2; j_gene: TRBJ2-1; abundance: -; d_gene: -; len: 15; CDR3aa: CASSFAGGGANEQFF; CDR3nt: TGTGCCAGCAGCTTTGCTGGCGGAGGGGCCAATGAGCAGTTCTTC
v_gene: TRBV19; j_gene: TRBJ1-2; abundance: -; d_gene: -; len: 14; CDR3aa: CASSISWGADGYTF; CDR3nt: TGTGCCAGTAGTATATCATGGGGCGCCGATGGCTACACCTTC
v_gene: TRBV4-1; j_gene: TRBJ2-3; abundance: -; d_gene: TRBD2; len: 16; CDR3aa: CASSQEWLAGADTQYF; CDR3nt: TGCGCCAGCAGCCAAGAATGGCTAGCGGGAGCCGATACGCAGTATTTT
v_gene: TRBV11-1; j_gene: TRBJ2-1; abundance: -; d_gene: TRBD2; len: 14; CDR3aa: CASSPRLAGNEQFF; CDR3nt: TGTGCCAGCAGCCCACGACTAGCGGGGAATGAGCAGTTCTTC
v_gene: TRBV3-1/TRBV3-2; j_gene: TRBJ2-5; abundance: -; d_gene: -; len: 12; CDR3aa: CASSLHRETQYF; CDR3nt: TGTGCCAGCAGCCTCCATAGGGAGACCCAGTACTTC
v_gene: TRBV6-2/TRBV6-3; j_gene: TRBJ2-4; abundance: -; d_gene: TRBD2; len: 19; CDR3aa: CASSYPSGGTILAKNIQYF; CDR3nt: TGTGCCAGCAGTTATCCTAGCGGGGGCACAATACTAGCCAAAAACATTCAGTACTTC
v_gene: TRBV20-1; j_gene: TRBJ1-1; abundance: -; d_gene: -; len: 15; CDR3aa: CSASDPWLMNTEAFF; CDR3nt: TGCAGTGCTAGTGATCCCTGGCTCATGAACACTGAAGCTTTCTTT
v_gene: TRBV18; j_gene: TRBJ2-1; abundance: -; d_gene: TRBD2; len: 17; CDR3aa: CASSRQSGAGGPNEQFF; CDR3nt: TGTGCCAGCTCACGACAGTCTGGGGCGGGAGGGCCCAATGAGCAGTTCTTC
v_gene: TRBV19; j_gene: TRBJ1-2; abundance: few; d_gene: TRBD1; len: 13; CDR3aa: CASSTDRDYGYTF; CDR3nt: TGTGCCAGTAGTACAGACAGGGACTATGGCTACACCTTC
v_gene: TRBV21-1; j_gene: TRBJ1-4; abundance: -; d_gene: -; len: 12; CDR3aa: CASSLHRGKLFF; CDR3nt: TGTGCCAGCAGCCTGCACCGGGGAAAACTGTTTTTT
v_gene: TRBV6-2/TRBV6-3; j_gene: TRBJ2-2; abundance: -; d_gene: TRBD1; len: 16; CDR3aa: CASSPTGVLNTGELFF; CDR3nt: TGTGCCAGCAGCCCTACAGGGGTTTTGAACACCGGGGAGCTGTTTTTT
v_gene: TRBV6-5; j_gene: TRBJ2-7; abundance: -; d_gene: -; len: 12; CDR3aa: CASRKTSFEQYF; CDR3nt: TGTGCCAGCAGGAAGACTAGTTTCGAGCAGTACTTC
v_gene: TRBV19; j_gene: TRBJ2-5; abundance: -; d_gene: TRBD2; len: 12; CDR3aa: CASSHGRETQYF; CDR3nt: TGTGCCAGTAGCCACGGGAGGGAGACCCAGTACTTC
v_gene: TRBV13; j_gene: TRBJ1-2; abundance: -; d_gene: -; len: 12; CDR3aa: CASSSTGLGYTF; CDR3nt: TGTGCCAGCAGCTCAACAGGGCTCGGCTACACCTTC